These 17 T cell receptor beta chains came from one sample sequenced in a study of blood T cell repertoires in COVID-19. Sequencing used immunoSEQ multiplex PCR; TCRdb keeps in-frame clones, though not all of them. The data show 200,000 to 250,000 clones, roughly 88% seen once. Input material: PBMCs or T cells enriched from blood (not recorded which). These receptors were collected from a woman in her 30s who had been exposed to COVID-19.

The CDR3 region is CASSHPGHTQETQYF. The CDR3 DNA reads as TGCGCCAGCAGCCACCCGGGACATACCCAAGAGACCCAGTACTTC. V usage is TRBV4-1 and J usage is TRBJ2-5; TRBD1 is a possible D gene (6 bases). The CDR3 consists of 15 residues. The germline gives CDR1 MGHRA, CDR2 YSYEKL. V lost 3 bases and J lost 1, with 12 bases in between.

The chain employs TRBV15 and TRBJ2-5; 9 bases map to TRBD1. CDR3 length: 15 amino acids. V lost 7 bases and J lost 5; bases outside the gene matches: 11. The V gene's germline CDR1 is LNHNV and CDR2 YYDKDF (reference sequence). The CDR3 DNA is TGTGCCACCATGAAGGACAGGGGAGGCGAGGAGACCCAGTACTTC. It translates to CATMKDRGGEETQYF.

Only one count was recorded for this clone. The chain carries TRBV10-3 and TRBJ1-2; 8 nucleotides match TRBD1. CDR1 is ENHRY and CDR2 is SYGVKD in the germline V gene. V shed 3 bases and J 5 bases; nucleotides not matched to a gene: 5. The CDR3 totals 14 residues. DNA for the CDR3: TGTGCCATCAGTGACCGCGACAGGGGATATGGCTACACCTTC. Translation: CAISDRDRGYGYTF.

The V gene is TRBV21-1, the J gene TRBJ2-1; the D call in the table, TRBD2, was not verified against the DNA. TRBV21-1 is assigned pseudogene status. The CDR3 covers 18 residues. CDR3 loop: CASSKVPSGRFSYNEQFF. The CDR3 DNA sequence: TGTGCCAGCAGCAAAGTTCCAAGCGGGAGGTTCTCCTACAATGAGCAGTTCTTC.

The chain links TRBV25-1 to TRBJ1-4, with no clear D. Trimming removed 6 bases at V and 8 bases at J, with 7 bases between. This CDR3 has 11 amino acids. Germline assignment: CDR1 MGHDK and CDR2 SYGVNS. CDR3 amino acids: CASRSIEKLFF. DNA for the CDR3: TGTGCCAGCAGGTCTATAGAAAAACTGTTTTTT.

The V call is TRBV3-1 (or the pseudogene TRBV3-2), the J call TRBJ2-1, with 10 bases lining up with TRBD2. The V segment lost 3 bases and the J segment 8 bases; nucleotides outside the gene matches: 13. CDR1 LGHDT and CDR2 YNNKEL come from the germline V gene (reference sequence). The CDR3 consists of 17 residues. In DNA form, the CDR3 reads TGTGCCAGCAGCCACCCTCTAGCTAGCGGGAGTAAGGATGAGCAGTTCTTC. Translation gives CASSHPLASGSKDEQFF.

The rearrangement links TRBV27 to TRBJ1-2, with 8 bases fitting TRBD1. Germline trimming cut 0 bases from V and 2 bases from J; bases unmatched to any gene: 8. This CDR3 spans 17 amino acids. Germline CDR1 reads MNHEY; CDR2 reads SMNVEV (reference sequence). The CDR3 loop reads CASSLSIQGAQNYGYTF. In DNA form, the CDR3 reads TGTGCCAGCAGTTTATCGATCCAGGGGGCCCAAAACTATGGCTACACCTTC.

This clone was recorded only once. This CDR3 reads CASRTAGGFSNEQFF. DNA of the CDR3: TGTGCCAGCAGGACAGCGGGAGGGTTCTCAAATGAGCAGTTCTTC. The genes are TRBV6-5 and TRBJ2-1; 10 nucleotides match TRBD2. The trim removed 6 bases at V and 7 bases at J, leaving 9 bases unmatched. This CDR3 has 15 amino acids. Germline V gives CDR1 MNHEY, CDR2 SVGAGI.

This clone was detected once. V and J are TRBV28 and TRBJ1-2; 7 bases line up with TRBD1. V shed 3 bases and J 4 bases; nucleotides not matched to a gene: 5. Germline V lookup: CDR1 MDHEN, CDR2 SYDVKM. The CDR3 contains 14 residues. The CDR3 sequence: CASSFGTESYGYTF. The CDR3, as DNA: TGTGCCAGCAGTTTTGGGACAGAGTCCTATGGCTACACCTTC.

This chain links TRBV6-1 with TRBJ2-3; 9 bases are a match to TRBD2. Trimming removed 3 bases from V and 0 bases from J; junction bases left unmatched: 10. The CDR3 length is 18 residues. Germline CDR1 reads MNHNS; CDR2 reads SASEGT. The CDR3 region is CASSDQAGGHPSTDTQYF. CDR3 bases: TGTGCCAGCAGTGATCAAGCGGGAGGACACCCTAGCACAGATACGCAGTATTTT.

The V gene is TRBV7-2, the J gene TRBJ2-5; D gene ambiguous. This CDR3 is 11 amino acids long. In germline, CDR1 is SGHTA, CDR2 FQGNSA. Trimming removed 3 bases from V and 13 bases from J, with 12 bases in between. The CDR3 region is CASSLAPNTYF. The CDR3 DNA is TGTGCCAGCAGCTTGGCTCCGAACACGTACTTC.

This clone has only one observation. The rearrangement uses TRBV28 and TRBJ1-4; 10 bases align to TRBD1. Germline loops: CDR1 MDHEN, CDR2 SYDVKM. CDR3 length equals 15 residues. V lost 4 bases, J lost 16 bases, and 15 bases stayed unmatched. The CDR3 loop reads CASSSIGTGVGQRFF. CDR3 nucleotides: TGTGCCAGCAGTTCGATCGGGACAGGGGTAGGTCAAAGGTTTTTT. Full variable domain (remainder filled in from reference TRBV28 and TRBJ1-4): DVKVTQSSRYLVKRTGEKVFLECVQDMDHENMFWYRQDPGLGLRLIYFSYDVKMKEKGDIPEGYSVSREKKERFSLILESASTNQTSMYLCASSSIGTGVGQRFFGSGTQLSVL.

The chain uses TRBV6-1 and TRBJ1-5; D is possibly TRBD1 (6 bases). The CDR3 has 15 residues. The V gene lost 1 base and the J gene lost 7 bases, with 14 bases spanning the gap. Germline values: CDR1 MNHNS, CDR2 SASEGT. The CDR3 loop reads CASSEVPQGRQPQHF. DNA of the CDR3: TGTGCCAGCAGTGAAGTCCCACAGGGACGGCAGCCCCAGCATTTT.

V usage is TRBV9 and J usage is TRBJ2-3; 9 nucleotides align to TRBD2. The J segment lost 1 base and the V segment lost 0 bases, leaving 6 bases of the junction unmatched. Germline CDR1 is SGDLS and CDR2 is YYNGEE. The CDR3 has 17 residues. The DNA for the CDR3 is TGTGCCAGCAGCGTAGGGGGGCTAGCGGGACGCACAGATACGCAGTATTTT. Translating it yields CASSVGGLAGRTDTQYF. The whole variable domain, remainder taken from reference TRBV9 and TRBJ2-3, is DSGVTQTPKHLITATGQRVTLRCSPRSGDLSVYWYQQSLDQGLQFLIQYYNGEERAKGNILERFSAQQFPDLHSELNLSSLELGDSALYFCASSVGGLAGRTDTQYFGPGTRLTVL.

The genes are TRBV10-1 and TRBJ1-2, with D uncertain. Deletions cut 4 bases from V and 7 bases from J, with 13 bases between. The CDR3 consists of 13 residues. Germline V gene sequence: CDR1 WNHNN, CDR2 SYGVQD (reference sequence). CDR3 coding DNA: TGCGCCAGCAGTGCGGGGTGGAGTGGTGGCTACACCTTC. Protein sequence: CASSAGWSGGYTF.

This rearrangement joins TRBV28 to TRBJ1-2; TRBD1 matches at 12 bases. The CDR3 extends over 15 amino acids. J gave up 6 bases and V 5 bases, and 7 bases lay outside the gene matches. Germline CDR1 MDHEN, CDR2 SYDVKM. This chain's CDR3 is CASSPSGTGGNGYTF. The DNA of the CDR3 is TGTGCCAGCAGTCCTTCAGGGACAGGGGGCAATGGCTACACCTTC.

V is TRBV5-5 and J is TRBJ2-1; 9 bases match TRBD2. CDR1 is SGHKS and CDR2 is YYEKEE in the germline V gene (reference sequence). CDR3 length equals 19 residues. The V segment lost 3 bases and the J segment 6 bases; nucleotides outside the gene matches: 19. CDR3 amino acids: CASSSLGHAGGRASNEQFF. Written as DNA, the CDR3 is TGTGCCAGCAGCTCCTTAGGGCACGCGGGCGGGAGGGCCTCCAATGAGCAGTTCTTC.